A single sample is the source of the 25 T cell receptor beta chains below, sequenced in a study of control samples from healthy donors and cancer patients. Repertoires were generated with immunoSEQ multiplex PCR, while TCRdb's copy carries only in-frame clones and drops some. The sample lists 80,000 to 85,000 clones; over 75% were seen once. Sequenced material: blood. Receptors were obtained from a woman between 50 and 59 years old in good health.

The J gene is TRBJ1-2, the V gene TRBV6-5; tentatively, D is TRBD1 (6 bases). V lost 6 bases to trimming and J lost 2 bases, with 13 bases between them. CDR1 and CDR2 from the germline V gene are MNHEY and SVGAGI. CDR3 size: 14 residues. CDR3 in amino acids: CASSGQGPNYGYTF. Here the CDR3 DNA reads TGTGCCAGCAGCGGGCAGGGGCCCAACTATGGCTACACCTTC.

The rearrangement links TRBV3-1 (or the pseudogene TRBV3-2) to TRBJ2-3; TRBD2 is a possible D gene (5 bases). This CDR3 is 15 amino acids long. V was cut by 3 bases and J by 1 base, with 11 bases left in between. CDR1 is LGHDT and CDR2 is YNNKEL in the germline V gene (reference sequence). The CDR3 is CASSQWGERTDTQYF. CDR3 DNA sequence: TGTGCCAGCAGCCAGTGGGGAGAGCGCACAGATACGCAGTATTTT.

The V call is TRBV30, the J call TRBJ2-1; D may be TRBD2 (5 bases). Germline V gene data show CDR1 as GTSNPN and CDR2 as SVGIG (reference sequence). The CDR3 extends over 14 amino acids. The V gene lost 2 bases and the J gene lost 4 bases, with 12 bases spanning the gap. The CDR3 protein is CAWSSGGLYNEQFF. The CDR3 DNA sequence: TGTGCCTGGAGTAGCGGCGGGTTATACAATGAGCAGTTCTTC.

The rearrangement joins TRBV4-2 to TRBJ2-2; 13 nucleotides agree with TRBD2. The germline V gene has CDR1 LGHNA and CDR2 YNFKEQ. The junction had 7 bases not matched to a gene; V was cut back by 0 bases and J by 0 bases. The CDR3 is 20 residues long. In DNA, the CDR3 is TGTGCCAGCAGCCAAGAGGGACTAGCGGGGTTCAACGCGAACACCGGGGAGCTGTTTTTT. It yields the protein CASSQEGLAGFNANTGELFF.

The rearrangement links TRBV30 to TRBJ1-1; D is unclear. In germline, CDR1 is GTSNPN, CDR2 SVGIG (reference sequence). V dropped 2 bases and J dropped 1 base, with 11 bases sitting between them. The CDR3 contains 14 residues. The CDR3 DNA reads as TGTGCCTGGAGTCTTACGGGAACGAACACTGAAGCTTTCTTT. Its translation is CAWSLTGTNTEAFF.

This chain links TRBV9 with TRBJ1-4, with D perhaps TRBD1 (6 bases). The germline CDR1 and CDR2 sequences are SGDLS and YYNGEE. Trimming took off 1 base at V and 4 bases at J, with 14 bases between the two ends. The CDR3 loop spans 16 amino acids. This chain's CDR3 is CASSVLRRGVNEKLFF. DNA of the CDR3: TGTGCCAGCAGCGTATTAAGGAGGGGGGTTAATGAAAAACTGTTTTTT.

This rearrangement joins TRBV30 to TRBJ1-3, with D uncertain. The CDR3 length is 12 residues. Trimming shortened V by 2 bases and J by 7 bases, and 9 bases separated the two germline ends. Germline assignment: CDR1 GTSNPN and CDR2 SVGIG (reference sequence). CDR3 in amino acids: CAWSLERNTIYF. Written as DNA, the CDR3 is TGTGCCTGGAGTTTAGAGAGGAACACCATATATTTT.

The V call is TRBV11-3, the J call TRBJ2-7; the D gene is possibly TRBD1 (6 bases). Germline CDR1 reads SGHNT; CDR2 reads YENEEA. CDR3 size: 13 residues. Deletions cut 5 bases from V and 1 base from J, with 9 bases between. CDR3 protein: CASSDGQSYEQYF. The CDR3 nucleotides are TGTGCCAGCAGCGACGGACAGTCCTACGAGCAGTACTTC. The whole variable domain, remainder taken from reference TRBV11-3 and TRBJ2-7, is EAGVVQSPRYKIIEKKQPVAFWCNPISGHNTLYWYLQNLGQGPELLIRYENEEAVDDSQLPKDRFSAERLKGVDSTLKIQPAELGDSAVYLCASSDGQSYEQYFGPGTRLTVT.

The chain has TRBV6-5 and TRBJ2-5; D is undetermined. CDR1 and CDR2 from the germline V gene are MNHEY and SVGAGI. The CDR3 length is 16 residues. V dropped 2 bases and J dropped 4 bases, with 17 bases sitting between them. CDR3 sequence reads: CASSYGLTRSGETQYF. The DNA for the CDR3 is TGTGCCAGCAGTTACGGGTTGACACGGTCCGGAGAGACCCAGTACTTC.

The gene calls are TRBV3-1 (or the pseudogene TRBV3-2) and TRBJ2-1; 11 bases agree with TRBD2. The CDR3 runs to 18 residues. J gave up 0 bases and V 5 bases, and 9 bases lay outside the gene matches. Germline V gene lookup returns CDR1 LGHDT and CDR2 YNNKEL (reference sequence). CDR3 coding DNA: TGTGCCAGCAGCGCTTCTAGCGGGGGGACGAACTCCTACAATGAGCAGTTCTTC. This translates into CASSASSGGTNSYNEQFF.

The genes are TRBV5-1 and TRBJ1-2, with no clear D. V lost 3 bases to trimming and J lost 1 base, with 16 bases between them. Germline V gene data show CDR1 as SGHRS and CDR2 as YFSETQ. The CDR3 has 16 amino acids. The CDR3 DNA follows: TGCGCCAGCAGCTCTGCCCTGCAGCGGAGTAACTATGGCTACACCTTC. The encoded protein is CASSSALQRSNYGYTF.

This clone has a handful of counts. This sequence joins TRBV11-2 and TRBJ1-2, with D uncertain. V lost 4 bases, J lost 9 bases, and 15 bases lay in between. Germline values: CDR1 SGHAT, CDR2 FQNNGV. The CDR3 contains 13 residues. The CDR3 loop is CASSSTVGRSYTF. The CDR3 DNA reads as TGTGCCAGCAGCTCTACGGTCGGGAGAAGCTACACCTTC.

The chain has TRBV5-1 and TRBJ2-1; D ambiguous. This CDR3 has 12 amino acids. Per germline, CDR1 SGHRS and CDR2 YFSETQ. The V and J ends lost 5 bases and 4 bases respectively, with 7 bases between them. The CDR3 DNA reads TGCGCCAGCAGTCCCGAATACAATGAGCAGTTCTTC. Translating it yields CASSPEYNEQFF.

V usage is TRBV10-2 and J usage is TRBJ2-2; D is ambiguous. In germline, CDR1 is WSHSY, CDR2 SAAADI. Trimming shortened V by 6 bases and J by 2 bases, and 10 bases separated the two germline ends. The CDR3 has 14 amino acids. CDR3 sequence (DNA): TGCGCCAGCAGGGTGGTTGATAACACCGGGGAGCTGTTTTTT. As protein: CASRVVDNTGELFF.

The J gene is TRBJ2-3, the V gene TRBV29-1, with D possibly TRBD2 on 6 matching bases. The CDR3 is 15 residues long. V was cut by 3 bases and J by 0 bases, with 13 bases left in between. The germline gives CDR1 SQVTM, CDR2 ANQGSEA. CDR3 loop: CSVERRAGSTDTQYF. The CDR3, as DNA: TGCAGCGTTGAGAGGCGGGCGGGAAGCACAGATACGCAGTATTTT.

The table lists this clone with a count of one. The V call is TRBV5-1, the J call TRBJ1-1, with D possibly TRBD1 on 5 matching bases. Trimming left V 0 bases short and J 4 bases short, with 10 bases between. The CDR3 runs to 14 residues. Germline V gene lookup returns CDR1 SGHRS and CDR2 YFSETQ. The CDR3 loop reads CASSLDDGGTEAFF. As DNA, the CDR3 is TGCGCCAGCAGCTTGGATGACGGGGGCACTGAAGCTTTCTTT.

The genes are TRBV11-2 and TRBJ1-2; no clear D gene. With 7 bases removed from V and 3 bases from J, the gap between germline ends came to 12 bases. This CDR3 region has 13 residues. CDR1 and CDR2 (germline): SGHAT, FQNNGV. The CDR3 sequence is CASTERVHYGYTF. In nucleotides, the CDR3 is TGTGCCAGCACAGAGCGGGTGCACTATGGCTACACCTTC.

The chain couples TRBV6-6 to TRBJ1-2; D uncertain. In germline, CDR1 is MNHNY, CDR2 SVGAGI (reference sequence). Between the trimmed V and J ends, which lost 2 bases and 7 bases, there was a span of 8 bases. This CDR3 spans 12 amino acids. CDR3 DNA: TGTGCCAGCAGTTACGAGACACGTGGCTACACCTTC. This translates into CASSYETRGYTF.

The chain carries TRBV18 and TRBJ2-4; no clear D gene. Trimming pared 4 bases from V and 5 bases from J, leaving 6 bases between. The CDR3 totals 12 residues. In germline, CDR1 is KGHSH, CDR2 LQKENI. CDR3 amino acids: CASSLSENIQYF. The CDR3, as DNA: TGTGCCAGCTCACTGTCAGAAAACATTCAGTACTTC.

The V call is TRBV6-5, the J call TRBJ1-2; D ambiguous. The CDR3 extends over 11 amino acids. Between the trimmed V and J ends, which lost 9 bases and 6 bases, there was a span of 11 bases. The germline V gene encodes CDR1 MNHEY and CDR2 SVGAGI. The CDR3 DNA reads TGTGCCAGTCTCCGGGAGGATGGCTACACCTTC. As protein: CASLREDGYTF.

The chain employs TRBV15 and TRBJ2-1; 8 bases agree with TRBD2. The ends lost 1 base at V and 6 bases at J; junction bases unmatched: 11. This CDR3 has 17 residues. Germline CDR1 and CDR2: LNHNV and YYDKDF (reference sequence). The DNA for the CDR3 is TGTGCCACCAGCAGAGGTTCCGGGGGGGCAGCAGGCAATGAGCAGTTCTTC. Amino acids: CATSRGSGGAAGNEQFF. Complete variable domain (other parts from reference TRBV15 and TRBJ2-1): DAMVIQNPRYQVTQFGKPVTLSCSQTLNHNVMYWYQQKSSQAPKLLFHYYDKDFNNEADTPDNFQSRRPNTSFCFLDIRSPGLGDTAMYLCATSRGSGGAAGNEQFFGPGTRLTVL.

This chain joins TRBV2 and TRBJ1-2; unclear D gene. The CDR3 is 13 amino acids. Trimming pared 7 bases from V and 4 bases from J, leaving 13 bases between. Germline V gene sequence: CDR1 SNHLY, CDR2 FYNNEI. CDR3 in amino acids: CASTEPGFYGYTF. CDR3 sequence (DNA): TGTGCCAGCACCGAGCCGGGTTTCTATGGCTACACCTTC.

The count of this clone is one. V and J are TRBV15 and TRBJ2-7, with 7 bases matching TRBD2. This CDR3 has 13 residues. CDR1 and CDR2 from the germline V gene are LNHNV and YYDKDF (reference sequence). The V gene end was trimmed by 3 bases and the J gene end by 7 bases; junction bases not matched to a gene: 6. CDR3 amino acids: CATSSPLSGEQYF. The CDR3 nucleotides are TGTGCCACCAGCAGCCCTCTTAGCGGGGAGCAGTACTTC.

This chain connects TRBV19 to TRBJ1-4, with 8 bases identical to TRBD1. The CDR3 runs 14 residues. The germline V gene has CDR1 LNHDA and CDR2 SQIVND (reference sequence). With 4 bases clipped from V and 8 bases from J, the junction kept 6 bases outside the gene matches. Here the CDR3 DNA reads TGTGCCAGTAGTAAGGACAGGGCAGTCGAAAAACTGTTTTTT. This gives the protein CASSKDRAVEKLFF.

In this sample, this clone turned up once. The chain is built from TRBV27 and TRBJ1-1; D is undetermined. The CDR3 extends over 13 amino acids. Deletions cut 5 bases from V and 2 bases from J, with 9 bases between. Germline V gene lookup returns CDR1 MNHEY and CDR2 SMNVEV (reference sequence). Here the CDR3 reads CASSLQVNTEAFF. Written as DNA, the CDR3 is TGTGCCAGCAGTCTCCAGGTCAACACTGAAGCTTTCTTT.